These T cell receptor beta chains were read from a single sample in a study of cytomegalovirus exposure and HLA in healthy donors. Only in-frame clones appear in the TCRdb table, and some are missing; sequencing was by immunoSEQ multiplex PCR. The sample lists 80,000 to 95,000 clones, roughly 86% occurring once. The sequenced sample was PBMCs. The receptors come from a woman aged 18-30 years in good health and CMV-seropositive. The CDR3 runs from the conserved cysteine through the conserved F or W.

TRBV4-2	17	TRBJ2-1	CVSSQDYGLGSGNEQFF
TRBV27	15	TRBJ1-2	CASSYGGQPIYGYTF
TRBV2	13	TRBJ2-1	CASSGRVYKEQFF
TRBV9	17	TRBJ2-3	CASSSDTGTVSTDTQYF
TRBV6-1	13	TRBJ2-7	CASSDRGPYEQYF
TRBV11-2	15	TRBJ1-2	CASRPYRDRVYGYTF
TRBV5-1	12	TRBJ2-1	CASSLRGDEQFF
TRBV7-9	15	TRBJ2-1	CASSLGSGSFDEQFF
TRBV5-6	14	TRBJ2-7	CASSFGTGSYEQYF
TRBV5-1	14	TRBJ1-4	CASSLSQGNEKLFF
TRBV29-1	19	TRBJ2-2	CSVEDPWGGGPGLAGELFF
TRBV5-1	17	TRBJ2-5	CASSKGPGQGAGETQYF
TRBV9	16	TRBJ2-1	CASSGNSGGSYNEQFF
TRBV4-1	15	TRBJ1-4	CASSRAGNTNEKLFF
TRBV10-2	12	TRBJ1-1	CASSSYRPEAFF
TRBV7-3	15	TRBJ2-5	CASSPSGTHGETQYF
TRBV12-5	13	TRBJ2-3	CASGLVASRTQYF
TRBV5-1	15	TRBJ2-7	CASSLEQGPSYEQYF
TRBV6-1	16	TRBJ1-3	CASSENAGSSGNTIYF
TRBV2	14	TRBJ2-5	CASSENGVQETQYF
TRBV5-8	14	TRBJ2-7	CASSLEGQGYEQYF
TRBV4-1	15	TRBJ2-1	CASSQISGRYNEQFF
TRBV5-6	18	TRBJ1-2	CASSPVGLLQHANYGYTF
TRBV18	14	TRBJ1-5	CASSPGQRNQPQHF
TRBV28	14	TRBJ2-1	CASRQGAGLHEQFF
TRBV28	13	TRBJ2-5	CASSLPAGGIQYF
TRBV7-9	12	TRBJ1-2	CASSVGTDGYTF
TRBV2	12	TRBJ2-1	CASSGEGEEQFF
TRBV5-6	17	TRBJ2-1	CASSFLLAGGPRDEQFF
TRBV5-1	13	TRBJ1-4	CASSWQGDEKLFF
TRBV9	15	TRBJ2-3	CASSASGAAQITQYF
TRBV5-1	14	TRBJ2-5	CASSLGQIQETQYF
TRBV7-2	18	TRBJ1-6	CASSLKSIGALYNSPLHF
TRBV13	14	TRBJ2-1	CASTSGRQNNEQFF
TRBV7-6	14	TRBJ2-7	CASSPGTGGYEQYF
TRBV18	15	TRBJ2-7	CASSRPGTQRLGQYF
TRBV28	14	TRBJ2-7	CASSTTGQGYEQYF
TRBV10-2	14	TRBJ2-1	CASSVVRAHNEQFF
TRBV5-1	16	TRBJ2-2	CASTWTGAIGTGELFF
TRBV2	16	TRBJ2-7	CASQGQGRQGSREQYF
TRBV9	13	TRBJ2-5	CASSVGDFETQYF
TRBV28	16	TRBJ2-7	CASSLFRDRISYEQYF
TRBV5-6	18	TRBJ1-1	CASSLDWDEGRTSTEAFF
TRBV27	14	TRBJ2-7	CASSLSLSSYEQYF
TRBV28	16	TRBJ2-6	CASSLPDSSGANVLTF
TRBV7-6	15	TRBJ2-3	CASSLIPPPRDTQYF
TRBV9	15	TRBJ2-1	CASSIAGDVNNEQFF
TRBV27	15	TRBJ2-5	CASSLTRYRQETQYF
TRBV5-1	14	TRBJ1-3	CASSESSSGNTIYF
TRBV5-1	14	TRBJ2-5	CASSLDRGGETQYF
TRBV4-1	19	TRBJ2-6	CASSQEEGAVGSGANVLTF
TRBV7-9	13	TRBJ2-2	CSSTERNTGELFF
TRBV5-1	16	TRBJ1-1	CASSPGSMGMNTEAFF